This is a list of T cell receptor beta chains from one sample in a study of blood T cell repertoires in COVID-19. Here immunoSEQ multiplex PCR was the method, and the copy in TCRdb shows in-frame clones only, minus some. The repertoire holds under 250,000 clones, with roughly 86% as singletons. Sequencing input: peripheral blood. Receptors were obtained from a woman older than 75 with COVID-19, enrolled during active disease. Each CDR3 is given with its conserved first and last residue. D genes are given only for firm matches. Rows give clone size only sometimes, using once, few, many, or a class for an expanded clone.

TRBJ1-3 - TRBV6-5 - CASRPQSSGNTIYF TGTGCCAGCAGACCACAGAGCTCTGGAAACACCATATATTTT
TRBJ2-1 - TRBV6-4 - CASFPSASSYNEQFF TGTGCCAGTTTTCCTAGCGCGAGCTCCTACAATGAGCAGTTCTTC
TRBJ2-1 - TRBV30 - CAWRGAYHNEQFF TGTGCCTGGAGAGGGGCCTACCACAATGAGCAGTTCTTC
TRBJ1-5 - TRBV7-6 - CASSLGAGKCHHSNQPQHF TGTGCCAGCAGCTTAGGTGCGGGGAAGTGCCATCATAGCAATCAGCCCCAGCATTTT
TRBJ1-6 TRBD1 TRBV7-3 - CASSINGQDPSPLHF TGTGCCAGCAGCATTAACGGACAGGATCCTTCACCCCTCCACTTT
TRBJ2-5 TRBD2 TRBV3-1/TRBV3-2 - CASSSRTSGGGETQYF TGTGCCAGCAGCTCCCGGACTAGCGGGGGAGGGGAGACCCAGTACTTC
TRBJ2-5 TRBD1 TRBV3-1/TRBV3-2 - CASSQGGQGVKKTQYF TGTGCCAGCAGCCAAGGTGGACAGGGTGTTAAGAAGACCCAGTACTTC
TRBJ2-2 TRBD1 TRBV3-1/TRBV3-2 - CASSRQGVGNTGELFF TGTGCCAGCAGCCGCCAGGGGGTCGGGAACACCGGGGAGCTGTTTTTT
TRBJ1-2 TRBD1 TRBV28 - CASSKLGTALGGGYTF TGTGCCAGCAGTAAACTAGGGACAGCCCTCGGTGGTGGCTACACCTTC
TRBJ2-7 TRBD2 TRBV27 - CASSLSLAGVYEQYF TGTGCCAGCAGTTTGTCCCTAGCGGGGGTCTACGAGCAGTACTTC
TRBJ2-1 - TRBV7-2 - CASSQAGSLRVNEQFF TGTGCCAGCAGCCAGGCGGGGTCCCTCAGGGTGAATGAGCAGTTCTTC
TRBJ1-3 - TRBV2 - CASSQLGNTIYF TGTGCCAGCAGTCAACTGGGAAACACCATATATTTT
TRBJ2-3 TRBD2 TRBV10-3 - CAISLGLGTDTQYF TGTGCCATCAGCTTGGGACTAGGCACAGATACGCAGTATTTT
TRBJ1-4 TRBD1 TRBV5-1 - CASTQGLMGFNEKLFF TGCGCCAGTACACAGGGGTTAATGGGGTTTAATGAAAAACTGTTTTTT
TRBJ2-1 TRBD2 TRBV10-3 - CAISGTSGGANEQFF TGTGCCATCAGTGGGACTAGCGGGGGGGCCAATGAGCAGTTCTTC
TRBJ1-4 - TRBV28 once CASRPDRNSEKLFF TGTGCCAGCAGACCCGACAGGAACAGTGAAAAACTGTTTTTT
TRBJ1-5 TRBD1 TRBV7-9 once CASSPGTGGQPQHF TGTGCCAGCAGCCCCGGGACAGGGGGTCAGCCCCAGCATTTT
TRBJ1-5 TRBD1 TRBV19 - CASSPRTGAYSNQPQHF TGTGCCAGTAGTCCTCGGACAGGGGCCTATAGCAATCAGCCCCAGCATTTT
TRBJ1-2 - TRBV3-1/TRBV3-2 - CASSQDNTASYGYTF TGTGCCAGCAGCCAAGATAACACAGCCTCCTATGGCTACACCTTC
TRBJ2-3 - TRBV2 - CASNRDLADTQYF TGTGCCAGCAACAGGGATTTGGCAGATACGCAGTATTTT
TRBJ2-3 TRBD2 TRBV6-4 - CASSDSLAGFTDTQYF TGTGCCAGCAGTGACTCCCTAGCGGGGTTCACAGATACGCAGTATTTT
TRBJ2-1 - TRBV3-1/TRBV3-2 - CASTKWGEDSNEQFF TGTGCCAGCACCAAATGGGGGGAGGATTCCAATGAGCAGTTCTTC
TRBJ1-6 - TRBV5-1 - CASRSSFGSPLHF TGCGCCAGCCGATCAAGCTTCGGTTCACCCCTCCACTTT
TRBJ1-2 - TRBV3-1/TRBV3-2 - CASSHGINYGYTF TGTGCCAGCAGCCACGGGATTAACTATGGCTACACCTTC
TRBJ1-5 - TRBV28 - CASSHMKIPGPNQPQHF TGTGCCAGCAGCCACATGAAAATCCCAGGGCCAAATCAGCCCCAGCATTTT
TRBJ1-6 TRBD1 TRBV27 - CASSADREGSPLHF TGTGCCAGCAGTGCCGACAGGGAAGGTTCACCCCTCCACTTT
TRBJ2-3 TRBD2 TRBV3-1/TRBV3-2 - CASSQRGGTDTQYF TGTGCCAGCAGCCAGCGGGGGGGGACAGATACGCAGTATTTT
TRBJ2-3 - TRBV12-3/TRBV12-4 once CASSFPLSTQYF TGTGCCAGCAGTTTTCCTCTTAGTACGCAGTATTTT
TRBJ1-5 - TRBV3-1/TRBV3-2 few CASSQDPNQPQHF TGTGCCAGCAGCCAAGATCCGAATCAGCCCCAGCATTTT
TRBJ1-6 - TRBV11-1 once CASSSTVYNSPLHF TGTGCCAGCAGTTCGACAGTCTATAATTCACCCCTCCACTTT
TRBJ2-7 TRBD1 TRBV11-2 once CASSGPRFQDRVEQYF TGTGCCAGCAGCGGGCCCCGGTTCCAGGACAGGGTCGAGCAGTACTTC
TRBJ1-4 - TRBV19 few CASSSGLPGTNEKLFF TGTGCGAGCAGTTCGGGACTTCCAGGAACTAATGAAAAACTGTTTTTT
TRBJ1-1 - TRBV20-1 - CSATQNTEAFF TGCAGTGCTACCCAAAACACTGAAGCTTTCTTT
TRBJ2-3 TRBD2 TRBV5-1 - CASSLVAGGQDTQYF TGCGCCAGCAGCTTGGTGGCGGGGGGGCAAGATACGCAGTATTTT
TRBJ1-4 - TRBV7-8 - CASSLGRGNEKLFF TGTGCCAGCAGCTTAGGCCGGGGTAATGAAAAACTGTTTTTT
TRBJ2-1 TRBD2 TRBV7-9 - CASSFVGGAYEQFF TGTGCCAGCAGCTTTGTCGGGGGGGCTTATGAGCAGTTCTTC
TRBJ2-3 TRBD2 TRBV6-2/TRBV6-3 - CASSYSPGGIGDTQYF TGTGCCAGCAGTTACTCACCGGGGGGGATTGGAGATACGCAGTATTTT
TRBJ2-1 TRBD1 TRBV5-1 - CASSLATGGSEQFF TGCGCCAGCAGCTTGGCCACAGGGGGGAGTGAGCAGTTCTTC
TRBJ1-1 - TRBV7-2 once CASRSTSNEAFF TGTGCCAGCAGGAGCACCTCGAATGAAGCTTTCTTT
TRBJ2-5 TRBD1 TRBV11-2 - CASSLDPAGQGFLTETQYF TGTGCCAGCAGCTTAGATCCGGCGGGACAGGGGTTCTTAACGGAGACCCAGTACTTC
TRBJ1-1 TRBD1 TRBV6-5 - CASSTPGQEAFF TGTGCCAGCAGTACTCCGGGACAGGAAGCTTTCTTT
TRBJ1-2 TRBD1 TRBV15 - CATSRDQQDRGRSGYTF TGTGCCACCAGCAGAGATCAGCAGGACAGGGGGCGGAGTGGCTACACCTTC